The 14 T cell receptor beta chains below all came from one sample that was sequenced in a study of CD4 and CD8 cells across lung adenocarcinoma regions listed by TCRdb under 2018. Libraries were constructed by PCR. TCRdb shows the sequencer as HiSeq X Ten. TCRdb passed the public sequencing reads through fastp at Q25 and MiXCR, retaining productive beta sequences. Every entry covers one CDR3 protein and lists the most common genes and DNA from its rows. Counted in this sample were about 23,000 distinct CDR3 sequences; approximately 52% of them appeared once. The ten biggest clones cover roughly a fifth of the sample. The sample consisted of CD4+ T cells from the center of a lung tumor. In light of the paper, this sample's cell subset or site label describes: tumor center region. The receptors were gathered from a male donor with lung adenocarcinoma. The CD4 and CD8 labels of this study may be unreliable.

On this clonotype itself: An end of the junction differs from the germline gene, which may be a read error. The CDR3 region is CASSYSVLTDKNIQYF. CDR3 sequence (DNA): TGTGCCAGCAGTTACTCGGTCCTGACCGACAAAAACATTCAGTATTTC. This chain joins TRBV6-5 and TRBJ2-3; no definite D call. The germline V gene has CDR1 MNHEY and CDR2 SVGAGI. The CDR3 is 16 amino acids.

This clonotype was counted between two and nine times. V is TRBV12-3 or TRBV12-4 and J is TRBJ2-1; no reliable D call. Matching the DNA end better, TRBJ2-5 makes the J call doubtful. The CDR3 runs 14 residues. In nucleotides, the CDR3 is TGTGCCAGCAGTTTACCCGACACCCAAGAGACCCAGTACTTC. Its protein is CASSLPDTQETQYF.

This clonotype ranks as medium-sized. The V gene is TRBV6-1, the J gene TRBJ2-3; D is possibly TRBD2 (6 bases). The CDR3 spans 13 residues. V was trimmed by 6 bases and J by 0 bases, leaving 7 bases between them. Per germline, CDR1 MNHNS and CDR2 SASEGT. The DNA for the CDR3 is TGTGCCAGCAGACTAGCTAGCACAGATACGCAGTATTTT. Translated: CASRLASTDTQYF.

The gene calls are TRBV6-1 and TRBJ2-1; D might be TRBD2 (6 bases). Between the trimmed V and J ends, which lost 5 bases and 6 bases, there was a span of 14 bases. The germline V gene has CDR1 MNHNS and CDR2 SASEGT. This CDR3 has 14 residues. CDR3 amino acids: CASSRLEGINEQFF. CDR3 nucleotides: TGTGCCAGCAGTCGACTAGAGGGAATCAATGAGCAGTTCTTC.

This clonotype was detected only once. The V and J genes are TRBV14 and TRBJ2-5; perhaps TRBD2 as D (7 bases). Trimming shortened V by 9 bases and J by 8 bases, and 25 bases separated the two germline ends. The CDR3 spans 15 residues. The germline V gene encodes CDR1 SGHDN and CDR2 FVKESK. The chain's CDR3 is CARGHVSGDTDTQYF. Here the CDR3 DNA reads TGTGCCAGGGGGCACGTGAGCGGGGACACAGATACCCAGTACTTC.

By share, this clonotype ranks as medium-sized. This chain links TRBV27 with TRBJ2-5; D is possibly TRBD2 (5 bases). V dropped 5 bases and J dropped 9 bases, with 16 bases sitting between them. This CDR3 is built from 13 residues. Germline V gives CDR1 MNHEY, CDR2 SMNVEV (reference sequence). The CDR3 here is CASSESLGGAQYF. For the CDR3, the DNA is TGTGCCAGCAGTGAAAGTTTAGGAGGAGCCCAGTACTTC.

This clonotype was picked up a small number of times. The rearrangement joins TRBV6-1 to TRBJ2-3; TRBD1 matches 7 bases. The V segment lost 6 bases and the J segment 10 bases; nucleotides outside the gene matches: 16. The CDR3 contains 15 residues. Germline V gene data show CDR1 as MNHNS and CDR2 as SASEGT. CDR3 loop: CASRLQAGITGAQYF. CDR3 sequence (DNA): TGTGCCAGCAGACTCCAGGCTGGGATCACAGGGGCGCAGTATTTT.

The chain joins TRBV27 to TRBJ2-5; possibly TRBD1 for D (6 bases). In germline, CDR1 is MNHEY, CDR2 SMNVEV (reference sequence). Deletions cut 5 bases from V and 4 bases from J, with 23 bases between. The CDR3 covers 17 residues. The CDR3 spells CASSPGRGGCETETQYF. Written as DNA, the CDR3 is TGTGCCAGCAGTCCGGGCCGAGGGGGTTGTGAGACAGAGACCCAGTACTTC.

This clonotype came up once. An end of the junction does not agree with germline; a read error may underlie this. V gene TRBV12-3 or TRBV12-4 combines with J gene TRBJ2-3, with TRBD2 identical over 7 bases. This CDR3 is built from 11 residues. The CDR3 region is CASSFGTTPFF. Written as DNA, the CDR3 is TGTGCCAGCAGTTTCGGGACTACCCCCTTCTTC.

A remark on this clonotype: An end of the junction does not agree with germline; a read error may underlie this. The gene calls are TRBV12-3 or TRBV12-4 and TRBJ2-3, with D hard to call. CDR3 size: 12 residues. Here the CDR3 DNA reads TGTGCCAGCAGTCGTGCCGGAGATACGCAGTATTTC. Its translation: CASSRAGDTQYF.

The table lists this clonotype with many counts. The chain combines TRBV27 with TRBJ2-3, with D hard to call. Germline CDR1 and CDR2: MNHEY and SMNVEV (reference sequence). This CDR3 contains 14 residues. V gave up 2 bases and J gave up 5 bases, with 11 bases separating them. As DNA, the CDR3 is TGTGCCAGCAGTTTAAGGTACTCCGGAGATACGCAGTATTTT. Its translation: CASSLRYSGDTQYF.

The CDR3 DNA reads as TGTGCGAGGCAAGGCCGCGGTGGCGAGGACATTCAGTACTTC. This sequence encodes CARQGRGGEDIQYF. This chain uses TRBV12-5 with TRBJ2-5; D gene uncertain. The tail of the sequence fits TRBJ2-4 better, so the J call may be wrong. The germline CDR1 and CDR2 sequences are LGHNT and FRNRAP. The CDR3 consists of 14 residues.

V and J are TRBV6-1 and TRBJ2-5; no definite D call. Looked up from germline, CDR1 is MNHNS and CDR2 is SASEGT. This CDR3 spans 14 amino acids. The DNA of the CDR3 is TGTGCGGGGATAGTTGGCCGTGACCGAGATACCCAGTACTTC. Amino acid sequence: CAGIVGRDRDTQYF.

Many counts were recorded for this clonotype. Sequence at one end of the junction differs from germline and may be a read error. This CDR3 is CASSPLGPPMKQFF. As DNA, the CDR3 is TGTGCTAGCAGCCCTCTCGGCCCCCCAATGAAGCAGTTCTTC. J is TRBJ2-1 and V is TRBV7-7; no reliable D call. The germline CDR1 and CDR2 sequences are SSHAT and FNYEAQ (reference sequence). The CDR3 consists of 14 residues.